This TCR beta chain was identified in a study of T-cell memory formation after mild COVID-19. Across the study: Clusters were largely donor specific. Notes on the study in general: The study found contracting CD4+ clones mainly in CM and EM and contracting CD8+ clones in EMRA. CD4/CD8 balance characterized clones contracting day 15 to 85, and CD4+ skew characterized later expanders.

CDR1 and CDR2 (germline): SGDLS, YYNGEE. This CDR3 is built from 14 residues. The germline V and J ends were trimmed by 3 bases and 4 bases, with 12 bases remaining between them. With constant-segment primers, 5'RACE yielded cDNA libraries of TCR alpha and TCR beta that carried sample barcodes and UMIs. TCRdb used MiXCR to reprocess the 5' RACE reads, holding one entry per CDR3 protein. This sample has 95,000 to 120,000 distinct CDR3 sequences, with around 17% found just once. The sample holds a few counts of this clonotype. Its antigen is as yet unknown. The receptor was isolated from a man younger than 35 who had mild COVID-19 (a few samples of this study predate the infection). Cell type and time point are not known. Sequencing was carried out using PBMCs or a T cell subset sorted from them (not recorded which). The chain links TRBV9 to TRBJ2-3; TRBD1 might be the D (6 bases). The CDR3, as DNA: TGTGCCAGCAGCGCCTACAGGGCATCAGATACGCAGTATTTT. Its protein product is CASSAYRASDTQYF.